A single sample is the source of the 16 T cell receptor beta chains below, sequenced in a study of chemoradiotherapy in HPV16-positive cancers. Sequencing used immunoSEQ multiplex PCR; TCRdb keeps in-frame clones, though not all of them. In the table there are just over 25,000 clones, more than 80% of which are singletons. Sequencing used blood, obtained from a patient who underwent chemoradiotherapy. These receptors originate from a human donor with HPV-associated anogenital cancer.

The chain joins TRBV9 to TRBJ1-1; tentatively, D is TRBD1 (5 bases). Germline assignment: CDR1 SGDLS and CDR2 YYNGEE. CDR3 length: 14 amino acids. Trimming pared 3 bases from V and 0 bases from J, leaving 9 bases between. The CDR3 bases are TGTGCCAGCAGCGGGGGACGGTTGAACACTGAAGCTTTCTTT. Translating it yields CASSGGRLNTEAFF.

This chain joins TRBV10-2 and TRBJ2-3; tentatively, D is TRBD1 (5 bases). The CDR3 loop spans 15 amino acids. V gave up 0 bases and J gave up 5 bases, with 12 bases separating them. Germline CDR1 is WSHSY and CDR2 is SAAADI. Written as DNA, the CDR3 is TGCGCCAGCAGTGAGTCAGGTATAGGGGAAGATACGCAGTATTTT. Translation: CASSESGIGEDTQYF.

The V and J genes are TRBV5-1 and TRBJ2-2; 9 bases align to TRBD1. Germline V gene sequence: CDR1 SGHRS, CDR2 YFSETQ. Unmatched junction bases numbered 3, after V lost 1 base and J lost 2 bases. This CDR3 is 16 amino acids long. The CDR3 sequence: CASSLTGQGNTGELFF. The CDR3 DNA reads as TGCGCCAGCAGCTTGACGGGACAGGGAAACACCGGGGAGCTGTTTTTT.

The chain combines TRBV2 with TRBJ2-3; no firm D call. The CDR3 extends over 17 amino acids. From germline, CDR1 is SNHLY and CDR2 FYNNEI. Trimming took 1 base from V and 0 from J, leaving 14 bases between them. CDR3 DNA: TGTGCCAGCAGTGAAGAGGATATCGCCCTAAGCACAGATACGCAGTATTTT. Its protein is CASSEEDIALSTDTQYF.

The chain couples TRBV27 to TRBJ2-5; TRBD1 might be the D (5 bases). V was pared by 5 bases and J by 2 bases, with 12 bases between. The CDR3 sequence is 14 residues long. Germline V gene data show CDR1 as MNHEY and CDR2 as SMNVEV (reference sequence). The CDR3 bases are TGTGCCAGCAGTGAATCGACAGTGCAAGAGACCCAGTACTTC. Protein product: CASSESTVQETQYF.

CDR3 coding DNA: TGTGCCAGCAGTTACCCGGGAGTTTCTGAAGCTTTCTTT. Protein sequence: CASSYPGVSEAFF. This chain links TRBV6-5 with TRBJ1-1; D is unresolved. V lost 2 bases to trimming and J lost 6 bases, with 10 bases between them. The CDR3 has 13 residues. Germline V gives CDR1 MNHEY, CDR2 SVGAGI.

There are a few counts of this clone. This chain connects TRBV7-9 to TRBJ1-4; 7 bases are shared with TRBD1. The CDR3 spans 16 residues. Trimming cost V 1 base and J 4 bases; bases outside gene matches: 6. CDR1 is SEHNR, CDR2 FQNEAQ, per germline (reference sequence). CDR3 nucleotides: TGTGCCAGCAGCTTAGGATCCGGGACAGTTAATGAAAAACTGTTTTTT. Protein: CASSLGSGTVNEKLFF.

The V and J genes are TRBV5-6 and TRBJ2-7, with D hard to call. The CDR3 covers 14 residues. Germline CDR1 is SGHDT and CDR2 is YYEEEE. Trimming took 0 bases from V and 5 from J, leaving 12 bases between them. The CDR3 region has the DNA TGTGCCAGCAGCTTGGAAGGGATCGGCCACGAGCAGTACTTC. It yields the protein CASSLEGIGHEQYF. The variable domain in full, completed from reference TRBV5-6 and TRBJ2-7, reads DAGVTQSPTHLIKTRGQQVTLRCSPKSGHDTVSWYQQALGQGPQFIFQYYEEEERQRGNFPDRFSGHQFPNYSSELNVNALLLGDSALYLCASSLEGIGHEQYFGPGTRLTVT.

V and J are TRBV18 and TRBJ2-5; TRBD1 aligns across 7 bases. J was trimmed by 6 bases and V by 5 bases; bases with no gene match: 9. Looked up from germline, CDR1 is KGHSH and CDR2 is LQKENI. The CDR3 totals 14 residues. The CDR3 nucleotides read TGTGCCAGCTCAACTTCGACAGGGAGACAGACCCAGTACTTC. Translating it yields CASSTSTGRQTQYF.

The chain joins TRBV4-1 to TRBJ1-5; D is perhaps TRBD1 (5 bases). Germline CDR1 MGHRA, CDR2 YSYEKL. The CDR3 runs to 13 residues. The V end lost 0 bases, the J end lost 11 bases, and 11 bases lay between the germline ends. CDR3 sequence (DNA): TGCGCCAGCAGCCAAGATCAGGGAGGCACCCAGCATTTT. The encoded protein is CASSQDQGGTQHF.

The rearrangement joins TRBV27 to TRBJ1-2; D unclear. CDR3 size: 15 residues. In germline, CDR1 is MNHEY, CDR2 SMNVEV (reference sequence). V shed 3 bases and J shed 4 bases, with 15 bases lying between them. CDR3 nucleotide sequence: TGTGCCAGCAGTTTCTATTCGGCGGATTTCTATGGCTACACCTTC. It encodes CASSFYSADFYGYTF.

CDR3 DNA sequence: TGTGCCAGCAGCCTAGGAGCAACTAATGAAAAACTGTTTTTT. Its translation: CASSLGATNEKLFF. The rearrangement joins TRBV6-1 to TRBJ1-4, with D unclear. The CDR3 runs to 14 residues. Trimming stripped 6 bases from V and 0 bases from J, with 8 bases between. Germline-derived CDR1 and CDR2 are MNHNS and SASEGT.

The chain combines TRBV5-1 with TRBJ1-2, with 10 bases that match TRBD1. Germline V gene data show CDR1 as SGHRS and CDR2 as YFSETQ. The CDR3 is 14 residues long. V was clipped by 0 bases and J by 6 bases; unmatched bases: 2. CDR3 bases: TGCGCCAGCAGCTTGGGGGACAGGGGAGATGGCTACACCTTC. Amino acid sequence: CASSLGDRGDGYTF.

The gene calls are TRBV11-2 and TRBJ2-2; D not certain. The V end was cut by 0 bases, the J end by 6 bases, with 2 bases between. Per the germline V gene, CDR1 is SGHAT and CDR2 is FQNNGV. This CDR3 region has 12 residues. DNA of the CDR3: TGTGCCAGCAGCTTAGATCCCGGGGAGCTGTTTTTT. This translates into CASSLDPGELFF.

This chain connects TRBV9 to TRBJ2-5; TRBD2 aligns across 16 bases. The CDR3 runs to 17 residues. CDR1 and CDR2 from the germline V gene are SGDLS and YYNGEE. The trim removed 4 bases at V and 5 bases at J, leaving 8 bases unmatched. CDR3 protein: CASSPGLAGGPVETQYF. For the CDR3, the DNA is TGTGCCAGCAGCCCGGGACTAGCGGGGGGGCCGGTGGAGACCCAGTACTTC.

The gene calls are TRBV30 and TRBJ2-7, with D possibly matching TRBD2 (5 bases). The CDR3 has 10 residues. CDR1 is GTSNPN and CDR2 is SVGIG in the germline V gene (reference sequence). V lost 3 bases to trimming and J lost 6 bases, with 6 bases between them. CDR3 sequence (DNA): TGTGCCTGGAGCGAGGGCGAGCAGTACTTC. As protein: CAWSEGEQYF.